The 29 T cell receptor beta chains listed next were all sequenced from one sample in a study of T cells in Graves' hyperthyroidism and ophthalmopathy. Amplified TCR beta CDR3 regions derived from RNA transcripts. TCR CDR3 regions were first amplified by RT-PCR with HTBI primers. TCRdb re-called the multiplex PCR reads with MiXCR, one entry per CDR3 protein. The sample yields about 770,000 distinct CDR3 sequences, roughly 20% seen once. Specimen: blood. The receptors stem from a woman between 50 and 59 years old with Graves' hyperthyroidism that later progressed to Graves' ophthalmopathy.

This clonotype has at least ten counts. The chain has TRBV20-1 and TRBJ2-1; 8 nucleotides agree with TRBD2. The CDR3 is 15 residues long. Germline V gene data show CDR1 as DFQATT and CDR2 as SNEGSKA (reference sequence). The J segment lost 8 bases and the V segment lost 1 base, leaving 10 bases of the junction unmatched. The CDR3 loop is CSARGQAGGDDEQFF. The CDR3 DNA reads TGCAGTGCTAGAGGGCAGGCGGGAGGCGACGATGAGCAGTTCTTC.

The J gene is TRBJ1-2, the V gene TRBV6-9; 9 positions agree with TRBD1. V shed 4 bases, J shed 8 bases, and the junction held 11 bases outside the gene matches. This CDR3 region has 15 residues. The germline V gene encodes CDR1 MNHGY and CDR2 SVAAGI. CDR3 in amino acids: CASSSPGQGRGGYTF. The CDR3 nucleotides read TGTGCCAGCAGTTCCCCGGGACAGGGAAGAGGAGGCTACACCTTC.

The genes are TRBV15 and TRBJ1-2, with TRBD1 identical over 7 bases. J was trimmed by 7 bases and V by 3 bases; bases with no gene match: 8. The CDR3 sequence is 14 residues long. The germline CDR1 and CDR2 sequences are LNHNV and YYDKDF (reference sequence). The CDR3 reads CATSRGSTGFGYTF. The CDR3 DNA is TGTGCCACCAGCAGGGGGTCGACAGGGTTTGGCTACACCTTC.

The V call is TRBV12-3 or TRBV12-4, the J call TRBJ1-2; TRBD1 aligns across 7 bases. The CDR3 spans 14 residues. V shed 6 bases and J 0 bases; nucleotides not matched to a gene: 4. CDR3 in amino acids: CASRGQASNYGYTF. CDR3 coding DNA: TGTGCCAGCAGAGGACAGGCCTCTAACTATGGCTACACCTTC.

This clonotype was observed many times. The chain joins TRBV12-3 or TRBV12-4 to TRBJ1-2, with D unresolved. The CDR3 has 14 amino acids. V was cut by 6 bases and J by 8 bases, with 19 bases left in between. CDR3 in amino acids: CASSTRTALWGYTF. The CDR3 DNA reads as TGTGCCAGCAGCACTAGGACGGCTCTCTGGGGCTACACCTTC.

There are many counts of this clonotype. The J gene is TRBJ1-1, the V gene TRBV2; D call uncertain. V lost 9 bases and J 11 bases, leaving 16 bases between the germline ends. Germline CDR1 reads SNHLY; CDR2 reads FYNNEI. The CDR3 has 11 amino acids. CDR3 sequence (DNA): TGTGCCAGGGGGTTACAAGGTACGGCTTTCTTT. This translates into CARGLQGTAFF.

This clonotype was counted many times. The chain combines TRBV27 with TRBJ1-6, with a possible D match to TRBD1 (5 bases). The CDR3 has 17 residues. Germline-derived CDR1 and CDR2 are MNHEY and SMNVEV (reference sequence). Trimming took 4 bases from V and 2 from J, leaving 15 bases between them. The CDR3 DNA sequence: TGTGCCAGCAGTTATGGGGCAGCCTCCCCCTATAATTCACCCCTCCACTTT. This gives the protein CASSYGAASPYNSPLHF.

This clonotype was seen repeatedly, ten times or more. CDR3 loop: CASSFGAGNQPQHF. CDR3 coding DNA: TGTGCCAGCAGCTTCGGGGCAGGCAATCAGCCCCAGCATTTT. The chain recombines TRBV7-8 with TRBJ1-5; TRBD1 is a possible D gene (5 bases). V lost 3 bases, J lost 2 bases, and 8 bases lay in between. The CDR3 sequence is 14 residues long. CDR1 is SGHVS and CDR2 is FQNEAQ in the germline V gene. Looking up the rest from reference TRBV7-8 and TRBJ1-5 gives the full variable domain: GAGVSQSPRYKVAKRGQDVALRCDPISGHVSLFWYQQALGQGPEFLTYFQNEAQLDKSGLPSDRFFAERPEGSVSTLKIQRTQQEDSAVYLCASSFGAGNQPQHFGDGTRLSIL.

This clonotype has more than one count but fewer than ten. The chain recombines TRBV19 with TRBJ1-2, with TRBD1 as a possible D gene (6 bases). Germline CDR1 is LNHDA and CDR2 is SQIVND (reference sequence). The V end was cut by 4 bases, the J end by 8 bases, with 14 bases between. CDR3 length: 13 residues. In DNA form, the CDR3 reads TGTGCCAGTAGTACCTTGGGGGCAGAAGGCTACACCTTC. Protein sequence: CASSTLGAEGYTF.

The chain couples TRBV11-1 to TRBJ1-3; weak D call: TRBD1 (6 bases). CDR1 and CDR2 (germline): SGHAT, FQDESV (reference sequence). There are 16 residues in the CDR3. V was clipped by 5 bases and J by 7 bases, with 21 bases between them. CDR3 DNA sequence: TGTGCCAGCAGCATCTCGGACAGCGCACCCACGAACACCATATATTTT. It translates to CASSISDSAPTNTIYF.

The gene calls are TRBV19 and TRBJ1-2; TRBD1 agrees at 7 bases. CDR3 size: 14 residues. J gave up 4 bases and V 1 base, and 3 bases lay outside the gene matches. From germline, CDR1 is LNHDA and CDR2 SQIVND (reference sequence). The CDR3 is CASSIGDSLYGYTF. CDR3 nucleotides: TGTGCCAGTAGTATAGGGGACAGTCTCTATGGCTACACCTTC.

Concerning this clonotype itself: A much larger clone lies a single base off, so this may be a read error. The chain employs TRBV20-1 and TRBJ2-5; possibly TRBD1 or TRBD2 for D (5 bases each). Germline values: CDR1 DFQATT, CDR2 SNEGSKA (reference sequence). The CDR3 loop spans 12 amino acids. CDR3 sequence (DNA): TGCAGTGCTGGGGGTATCCAAGAGACCCAGCACTTC. Translated, it gives CSAGGIQETQHF.

V is TRBV19 and J is TRBJ1-2; D is unclear. Germline V lookup: CDR1 LNHDA, CDR2 SQIVND (reference sequence). The ends were cut back, 0 bases at V and 7 bases at J, with 6 bases in the middle. CDR3 length: 12 residues. The CDR3 loop is CASSIEGLGYTF. CDR3 in DNA: TGTGCCAGTAGTATAGAAGGGCTTGGCTACACCTTC.

This chain uses TRBV25-1 with TRBJ2-7, with unresolved D. Trimming stripped 1 base from V and 3 bases from J, with 7 bases between. CDR3 size: 13 residues. Germline V lookup: CDR1 MGHDK, CDR2 SYGVNS. CDR3 sequence reads: CASSEFKFYEQYF. The DNA of the CDR3 is TGTGCCAGCAGTGAATTTAAGTTCTACGAGCAGTACTTC.

The rearrangement links TRBV20-1 to TRBJ2-6, with D possibly TRBD2 on 5 matching bases. The germline V gene has CDR1 DFQATT and CDR2 SNEGSKA (reference sequence). Between the trimmed V and J ends, which lost 4 bases and 4 bases, there was a span of 11 bases. The CDR3 is 14 amino acids. The CDR3 loop is CSAKEETGANVLTF. CDR3 DNA sequence: TGCAGTGCTAAGGAGGAGACCGGGGCCAACGTCCTGACTTTC.

This clonotype was seen many times. The rearrangement joins TRBV5-1 to TRBJ2-5; maybe TRBD2 (6 bases). Germline V lookup: CDR1 SGHRS, CDR2 YFSETQ. V dropped 3 bases and J dropped 7 bases, with 22 bases sitting between them. The CDR3 extends over 16 amino acids. CDR3 DNA: TGCGCCAGCAGCTGGAACACTGGAGGGTTTGTTGCGACCCAGTACTTC. It is translated as CASSWNTGGFVATQYF.

This clonotype was counted between two and nine times. This chain connects TRBV7-9 to TRBJ2-1; 9 bases agree with TRBD2. The CDR3 sequence is 17 residues long. Germline CDR1 and CDR2: SEHNR and FQNEAQ (reference sequence). Germline trimming cut 5 bases from V and 0 bases from J; bases unmatched to any gene: 8. CDR3 sequence (DNA): TGTGCCAGCAGCCCACTGACTAGCGGAAGCTCCTACAATGAGCAGTTCTTC. Its protein product is CASSPLTSGSSYNEQFF.

This clonotype was seen more than once but under ten times. The rearrangement links TRBV6-1 to TRBJ2-5; 11 bases agree with TRBD2. J was trimmed by 5 bases and V by 5 bases; bases with no gene match: 7. Germline V gene sequence: CDR1 MNHNS, CDR2 SASEGT. The CDR3 length is 15 residues. CDR3 DNA: TGTGCCAGCAGTTCCGAACTAGCGGGGGCGGAGACCCAGTACTTC. Encoded protein: CASSSELAGAETQYF.

In this sample, this clonotype turned up a few times. V is TRBV5-1 and J is TRBJ2-2, with D perhaps assigned TRBD1 or TRBD2 (5 bases each). The germline V and J ends were trimmed by 3 bases and 0 bases, with 9 bases remaining between them. The CDR3 runs 15 residues. CDR1 SGHRS and CDR2 YFSETQ come from the germline V gene. The CDR3 spells CASSWDGANTGELFF. The CDR3 coding sequence is TGCGCCAGCAGCTGGGACGGCGCGAACACCGGGGAGCTGTTTTTT.

There are many counts of this clonotype. The rearrangement joins TRBV2 to TRBJ2-2, with 7 bases lining up with TRBD1. CDR3 length equals 15 residues. With 7 bases clipped from V and 4 bases from J, the junction kept 9 bases outside the gene matches. Germline assignment: CDR1 SNHLY and CDR2 FYNNEI. The CDR3 coding sequence is TGTGCCAGCACCCGGGGACAGACCTCCACCGGGGAGCTGTTTTTT. Translated, it gives CASTRGQTSTGELFF.

This clonotype was counted many times. This chain connects TRBV6-2 or TRBV6-3 to TRBJ1-1; 10 nucleotides match TRBD1. The CDR3 has 17 residues. Germline lookup yields CDR1 MNHEY and CDR2 SVGEGT. The ends lost 4 bases at V and 4 bases at J; junction bases unmatched: 12. CDR3 region: CASSFTTGGKWSTEAFF. Here the CDR3 DNA reads TGTGCCAGCAGTTTCACGACAGGGGGCAAATGGAGCACTGAAGCTTTCTTT.

This clonotype was observed many times. V is TRBV12-3 or TRBV12-4 and J is TRBJ1-1, with a tentative D call TRBD1 (6 bases). Trimming cost V 4 bases and J 5 bases, with 14 bases left between them. This CDR3 has 14 residues. CDR3 loop: CASSSATGWTEAFF. The CDR3 nucleotides read TGTGCCAGCAGTTCCGCGACAGGCTGGACTGAAGCTTTCTTT.

V usage is TRBV7-2 and J usage is TRBJ2-7; no clear D gene. Germline CDR1 is SGHTA and CDR2 is FQGNSA. The germline V and J ends were trimmed by 0 bases and 9 bases, with 21 bases remaining between them. This CDR3 has 16 amino acids. The CDR3 loop reads CASSLALQNSDPGQYF. The CDR3 DNA is TGTGCCAGCAGCTTAGCCCTTCAGAACTCGGACCCCGGGCAGTACTTC.

This clonotype was detected a few times. The chain is built from TRBV6-1 and TRBJ2-7, with TRBD1 matching over 7 bases. Germline lookup yields CDR1 MNHNS and CDR2 SASEGT. The CDR3 covers 13 residues. The junction had 8 bases not matched to a gene; V was cut back by 5 bases and J by 7 bases. This CDR3 is CASSLTGFKEQYF. The CDR3 nucleotides are TGTGCCAGCAGTCTGACAGGGTTTAAAGAGCAGTACTTC.

The V gene is TRBV6-1, the J gene TRBJ2-3; 12 bases map to TRBD1. The CDR3 is made up of 14 amino acids. CDR1 and CDR2 (germline): MNHNS, SASEGT. CDR3 in DNA: TGTGCTTCCATGGGACAGGGGGCGAGGAATACGCAGTATTTT. Amino acid sequence: CASMGQGARNTQYF.

This clonotype was recorded once. This sequence joins TRBV4-1 and TRBJ1-5; no clear D gene. Germline V gives CDR1 MGHRA, CDR2 YSYEKL. Trimming took 1 base from V and 4 from J, leaving 8 bases between them. The CDR3 sequence is 14 residues long. The CDR3 sequence is CASSQVYFNQPQHF. The CDR3 region has the DNA TGCGCCAGCAGCCAAGTATATTTTAATCAGCCCCAGCATTTT.

This clonotype was observed at least ten times. The chain has TRBV11-3 and TRBJ2-5; 7 bases agree with TRBD2. V trimming: 2 bases; J trimming: 3 bases; junction bases outside the gene matches: 3. Germline CDR1 is SGHNT and CDR2 is YENEEA. This CDR3 comprises 14 residues. CDR3: CASSLSLAEETQYF. CDR3 bases: TGTGCCAGCAGCTTAAGCCTAGCGGAAGAGACCCAGTACTTC.

This clonotype has at least ten counts. The rearrangement links TRBV3-1 to TRBJ2-2; 15 positions match TRBD2. CDR3 size: 18 residues. With 4 bases clipped from V and 0 bases from J, the junction kept 3 bases outside the gene matches. Germline V gene data show CDR1 as LGHDT and CDR2 as YNNKEL (reference sequence). The chain's CDR3 is CASSLWTSGGANTGELFF. DNA for the CDR3: TGTGCCAGCAGCCTCTGGACTAGCGGGGGGGCGAACACCGGGGAGCTGTTTTTT.

This clonotype occurred many times. The V gene is TRBV20-1, the J gene TRBJ1-1; 9 nucleotides match TRBD1. J lost 1 base, V lost 6 bases, and 6 bases had no gene match. The CDR3 is 14 residues long. The germline V gene encodes CDR1 DFQATT and CDR2 SNEGSKA (reference sequence). DNA of the CDR3: TGCAGTGCGAAGGACAGGGGCGGGAACACTGAAGCTTTCTTT. Translating gives CSAKDRGGNTEAFF.